The 29 T cell receptor beta chains below all came from one sample that was sequenced in a study of T cells after yellow fever vaccination. Using its own MiXCR run on the 5' RACE reads, TCRdb lists one record per CDR3 protein. The sample yields 230,000 or so distinct CDR3 sequences, more than 3.5% seen once. The source material was PBMCs, sampled 15 days after the yellow fever booster vaccination. The receptors derive from a man between 18 and 29 years old who received the YFV17D yellow fever vaccine.

This clonotype has at least ten counts. The chain links TRBV29-1 to TRBJ2-3, with D perhaps TRBD1 or TRBD2 (5 bases each). There are 14 residues in the CDR3. V lost 3 bases and J 2 bases, leaving 12 bases between the germline ends. Germline lookup yields CDR1 SQVTM and CDR2 ANQGSEA. CDR3 DNA sequence: TGCAGCGTTGAGGGACGGATATTCACAGATACGCAGTATTTT. This sequence encodes CSVEGRIFTDTQYF.

This clonotype was counted ten times or more. The chain has TRBV7-2 and TRBJ1-3; a weak D match, TRBD1 (5 bases). Trimming left V 1 base short and J 4 bases short, with 17 bases between. The germline V gene has CDR1 SGHTA and CDR2 FQGNSA. The CDR3 totals 17 residues. The CDR3 sequence is CASSLVGLQGVGNTIYF. The CDR3 DNA reads as TGTGCCAGCAGCTTAGTAGGATTGCAGGGTGTAGGAAACACCATATATTTT.

This clonotype showed up many times. The chain is built from TRBV18 and TRBJ1-1; 7 nucleotides agree with TRBD1. Germline trimming cut 2 bases from V and 3 bases from J; bases unmatched to any gene: 6. The CDR3 runs 15 residues. Germline values: CDR1 KGHSH, CDR2 LQKENI. The DNA for the CDR3 is TGTGCCAGCTCACCAGGGACAGCACTATACACTGAAGCTTTCTTT. It encodes CASSPGTALYTEAFF.

With regard to this clonotype: This may be a read error, as it is one base from a much larger clone. The chain is built from TRBV4-2 and TRBJ2-5; 8 nucleotides match TRBD2. The J call may be in error: the DNA end matches TRBJ2-1 better. Per the germline V gene, CDR1 is LGHNA and CDR2 is YNFKEQ. The CDR3 covers 14 residues. In DNA form, the CDR3 reads TGTGCCAGCAGCCAAGATACGGAGCGGGAGACCCAGTTCTTC. Translating it yields CASSQDTERETQFF.

This clonotype was seen a few times. V usage is TRBV5-1 and J usage is TRBJ2-3; D not resolved. Trimming took 0 bases from V and 3 from J, leaving 11 bases between them. This CDR3 region has 15 residues. Germline V gives CDR1 SGHRS, CDR2 YFSETQ. CDR3 coding DNA: TGCGCCAGCAGCTTGGGTGGTAGTAGAACAGATACGCAGTATTTT. It translates to CASSLGGSRTDTQYF.

The sample holds many counts of this clonotype. The genes are TRBV5-1 and TRBJ1-3; 7 nucleotides align to TRBD1. CDR3 size: 16 residues. CDR1 is SGHRS, CDR2 YFSETQ, per germline. V dropped 0 bases and J dropped 2; count of bases not matched to a gene: 5. The CDR3 DNA reads TGCGCCAGCAGCTTGGACAGGGGTTCTCCTGGAAACACCATATATTTT. It encodes CASSLDRGSPGNTIYF.

The rearrangement joins TRBV3-1 to TRBJ2-1; a possible D gene is TRBD1 (5 bases). Looked up from germline, CDR1 is LGHDT and CDR2 is YNNKEL (reference sequence). The CDR3 covers 14 residues. Trimming stripped 4 bases from V and 9 bases from J, with 16 bases between. The CDR3 DNA reads TGTGCCAGCAGCCGAGAGTGGGGCCTCGGTGAGCAGTTCTTC. Residues: CASSREWGLGEQFF.

This clonotype was recorded many times. The V call is TRBV7-6, the J call TRBJ1-1; D remains ambiguous. CDR1 is SGHVS and CDR2 is FNYEAQ in the germline V gene. The germline V and J ends were trimmed by 6 bases and 7 bases, with 9 bases remaining between them. The CDR3 extends over 11 amino acids. CDR3 sequence (DNA): TGTGCCAGCAGTGGTGGCAATGAAGCTTTCTTT. Its translation is CASSGGNEAFF.

This clonotype was detected ten times or more. The J gene is TRBJ1-3, the V gene TRBV28, with D perhaps matching TRBD1 (5 bases). The V end was cut by 7 bases, the J end by 3 bases, with 13 bases between. The length of the CDR3 is 14 residues. The germline CDR1 and CDR2 sequences are MDHEN and SYDVKM. The CDR3 spells CASTLGGDGNTIYF. The CDR3 region has the DNA TGTGCCAGCACCTTGGGAGGGGATGGAAACACCATATATTTT.

In this sample, this clonotype turned up many times. The chain employs TRBV4-3 and TRBJ1-1; 9 bases map to TRBD1. This CDR3 has 15 amino acids. Germline loops: CDR1 LGHNA, CDR2 YSLEER. The V and J ends lost 0 bases and 4 bases, in that order; junction bases with no gene match: 3. This chain's CDR3 is CASSQDRDRVTEAFF. The CDR3 DNA reads as TGCGCCAGCAGCCAAGATCGGGACAGGGTCACTGAAGCTTTCTTT.

This clonotype was detected ten times or more. This chain joins TRBV7-2 and TRBJ2-1; no firm D call. This CDR3 has 14 residues. Trimming stripped 5 bases from V and 9 bases from J, with 17 bases between. Germline CDR1 is SGHTA and CDR2 is FQGNSA. DNA of the CDR3: TGTGCCAGCAGCCCCCAGGCCCGACGCTTTGAGCAGTTCTTC. It codes for CASSPQARRFEQFF.

This clonotype showed up many times. J is TRBJ1-1 and V is TRBV20-1; 7 bases fit TRBD1. V trimming: 5 bases; J trimming: 0 bases; junction bases outside the gene matches: 6. Germline V gene data show CDR1 as DFQATT and CDR2 as SNEGSKA (reference sequence). This CDR3 comprises 14 residues. The CDR3 spells CSASPGTVNTEAFF. The DNA of the CDR3 is TGCAGTGCTTCTCCGGGGACAGTGAACACTGAAGCTTTCTTT.

The table lists this clonotype with many counts. The genes are TRBV4-3 and TRBJ1-2; D is perhaps TRBD1 (5 bases). V was clipped by 0 bases and J by 4 bases, with 18 bases between them. Germline assignment: CDR1 LGHNA and CDR2 YSLEER. CDR3 length equals 17 residues. The CDR3 sequence is CASSQEAGNRNGYGYTF. CDR3 nucleotides: TGCGCCAGCAGCCAAGAAGCTGGGAACAGGAACGGCTATGGCTACACCTTC.

This clonotype was observed at least ten times. The V gene is TRBV2, the J gene TRBJ1-1; possible D gene TRBD1, 5 bases. There are 15 residues in the CDR3. V was cut by 5 bases and J by 3 bases, with 16 bases left in between. Germline V gene sequence: CDR1 SNHLY, CDR2 FYNNEI. The DNA for the CDR3 is TGTGCCAGCAGTTCCGGGACCGCCCCGGACACTGAAGCTTTCTTT. It codes for CASSSGTAPDTEAFF. Full variable domain (remainder filled in from reference TRBV2 and TRBJ1-1): EPEVTQTPSHQVTQMGQEVILRCVPISNHLYFYWYRQILGQKVEFLVSFYNNEISEKSEIFDDQFSVERPDGSNFTLKIRSTKLEDSAMYFCASSSGTAPDTEAFFGQGTRLTVV.

In its sample, this clonotype was seen many times. V usage is TRBV7-2 and J usage is TRBJ2-3, with TRBD1 matching 9 bases. The germline V gene encodes CDR1 SGHTA and CDR2 FQGNSA. CDR3 size: 17 residues. V dropped 4 bases and J dropped 0; count of bases not matched to a gene: 8. CDR3 sequence reads: CASSYPDRGLSTDTQYF. The DNA for the CDR3 is TGTGCCAGCAGCTACCCGGACAGGGGCCTGAGCACAGATACGCAGTATTTT.

Many counts were recorded for this clonotype. This rearrangement joins TRBV5-5 to TRBJ2-1; D gene ambiguous. CDR1 is SGHKS, CDR2 YYEKEE, per germline (reference sequence). Trimming pared 4 bases from V and 0 bases from J, leaving 5 bases between. CDR3 length: 13 residues. This chain's CDR3 is CASSPYSYNEQFF. In nucleotides, the CDR3 is TGTGCCAGCAGCCCTTACTCCTACAATGAGCAGTTCTTC.

This clonotype has ten or more counts. The V call is TRBV7-2, the J call TRBJ1-2, with D maybe TRBD1 (6 bases). Germline CDR1 and CDR2: SGHTA and FQGNSA. V shed 5 bases and J shed 5 bases, with 12 bases lying between them. The CDR3 runs to 13 residues. CDR3 amino acids: CASSRDRLYGYTF. CDR3 DNA: TGTGCCAGCAGCCGCGACAGGCTTTATGGCTACACCTTC.

This clonotype was seen ten or more times. This chain uses TRBV20-1 with TRBJ1-6; D possibly corresponds to TRBD1 (6 bases). From germline, CDR1 is DFQATT and CDR2 SNEGSKA (reference sequence). The CDR3 length is 15 residues. Deletions cut 3 bases from V and 0 bases from J, with 9 bases between. The CDR3, as DNA: TGCAGTGCTAGCGGGGGCAGCTCCTATAATTCACCCCTCCACTTT. Its translation: CSASGGSSYNSPLHF.

This clonotype showed up just a few times. The chain joins TRBV5-4 to TRBJ2-4, with 10 bases aligning to TRBD2. Looked up from germline, CDR1 is SGHNT and CDR2 is YYREEE (reference sequence). Germline trimming cut 4 bases from V and 2 bases from J; bases unmatched to any gene: 12. The CDR3 sequence is 18 residues long. The CDR3, as DNA: TGTGCCAGCAGCCGGATAAATACAGCGGGGGGGTCCAAAAACATTCAGTACTTC. Its protein product is CASSRINTAGGSKNIQYF.

This clonotype was counted many times. V is TRBV7-2 and J is TRBJ2-1; unclear D gene. The CDR3 spans 11 residues. The germline V gene has CDR1 SGHTA and CDR2 FQGNSA. V gave up 5 bases and J gave up 12 bases, with 11 bases separating them. CDR3 amino acids: CASSPRLRQFF. As DNA, the CDR3 is TGTGCCAGCAGCCCTCGATTGAGGCAGTTCTTC. Using reference TRBV7-2 and TRBJ2-1 for the parts outside the CDR3, the full variable domain is GAGVSQSPSNKVTEKGKDVELRCDPISGHTALYWYRQSLGQGLEFLIYFQGNSAPDKSGLPSDRFSAERTGGSVSTLTIQRTQQEDSAVYLCASSPRLRQFFGPGTRLTVL.

Points on this clonotype: This may be a read error, as it is one base from a much larger clone. The CDR3 reads CGVEEGSASQETQYF. DNA of the CDR3: TGCGGCGTTGAAGAGGGTAGCGCCTCTCAAGAGACCCAGTACTTC. The rearrangement links TRBV29-1 to TRBJ2-5; D is perhaps TRBD2 (5 bases). The CDR3 contains 15 residues. Germline lookup yields CDR1 SQVTM and CDR2 ANQGSEA.

The table lists this clonotype with many counts. The chain recombines TRBV5-1 with TRBJ1-2; no firm D call. Germline V lookup: CDR1 SGHRS, CDR2 YFSETQ. V gave up 0 bases and J gave up 6 bases, with 9 bases separating them. The CDR3 covers 13 residues. The CDR3: CASSLGQPNGYTF. Written as DNA, the CDR3 is TGCGCCAGCAGCTTGGGGCAGCCCAATGGCTACACCTTC.

This clonotype was picked up many times. The chain joins TRBV5-1 to TRBJ2-1; D not certain. V lost 0 bases to trimming and J lost 7 bases, with 17 bases between them. The CDR3 consists of 16 residues. The V gene's germline CDR1 is SGHRS and CDR2 YFSETQ. The CDR3 loop reads CASSLVGSRLGNEQFF. The DNA of the CDR3 is TGCGCCAGCAGCTTGGTTGGCAGCCGGCTAGGGAATGAGCAGTTCTTC.

The table lists this clonotype with many counts. The chain couples TRBV4-1 to TRBJ1-1; TRBD1 matches at 8 bases. Losses at the gene ends were 4 bases for V and 4 bases for J; bases not matched to a gene: 14. From germline, CDR1 is MGHRA and CDR2 YSYEKL. The CDR3 extends over 17 amino acids. In DNA form, the CDR3 reads TGCGCCAGCAGCCCATTGAATGCTAGGACAGGGCCCACTGAAGCTTTCTTT. Encoded protein: CASSPLNARTGPTEAFF.

There are many counts of this clonotype. The gene calls are TRBV7-3 and TRBJ1-2; D uncertain. V was pared by 2 bases and J by 8 bases, with 12 bases between. The CDR3 is 13 amino acids. Germline V gene data show CDR1 as SGHTA and CDR2 as FQGTGA. DNA of the CDR3: TGTGCCAGCAGCTTAGATAGAAAGGACGGCTACACCTTC. This gives the protein CASSLDRKDGYTF.

The rearrangement uses TRBV5-1 and TRBJ1-4; the D gene is possibly TRBD1 (6 bases). This CDR3 is built from 17 residues. The ends were cut back, 5 bases at V and 3 bases at J, with 20 bases in the middle. Germline V lookup: CDR1 SGHRS, CDR2 YFSETQ. The CDR3 loop is CASRNLGQSGANEKLFF. CDR3 nucleotides: TGCGCCAGCAGGAACCTTGGACAGTCCGGAGCTAATGAAAAACTGTTTTTT.

This clonotype was seen ten or more times. The chain couples TRBV7-3 to TRBJ1-2, with a tentative D call TRBD1 (5 bases). Trimming stripped 5 bases from V and 2 bases from J, with 9 bases between. CDR3 size: 13 residues. From germline, CDR1 is SGHTA and CDR2 FQGTGA. CDR3 loop: CASSRGRNYGYTF. The CDR3 coding sequence is TGTGCCAGCAGCCGGGGCCGGAACTATGGCTACACCTTC.

Many counts were recorded for this clonotype. The chain employs TRBV21-1 and TRBJ1-2; TRBD1 was called by the table and not checked on the DNA. TRBV21-1 corresponds to a pseudogene. CDR3 length: 16 residues. The CDR3 here is CASRGEQGRAFYGYTF. The CDR3 nucleotides read TGTGCCAGCAGGGGCGAACAAGGGAGAGCTTTCTATGGCTACACCTTC.

There are many counts of this clonotype. V and J are TRBV9 and TRBJ1-1, with D tentatively TRBD1 (5 bases). The CDR3 has 13 amino acids. Trimming took 1 base from V and 5 from J, leaving 9 bases between them. The germline CDR1 and CDR2 sequences are SGDLS and YYNGEE. Here the CDR3 DNA reads TGTGCCAGCAGCGTACAGGGAGGGACTGAAGCTTTCTTT. It encodes CASSVQGGTEAFF.